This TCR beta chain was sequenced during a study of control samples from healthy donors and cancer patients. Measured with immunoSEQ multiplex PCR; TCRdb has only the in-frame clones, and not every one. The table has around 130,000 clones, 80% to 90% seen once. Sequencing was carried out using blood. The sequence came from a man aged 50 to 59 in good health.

For the CDR3, the DNA is TGTGCCACCAGCGAGGGGGGGACTAGATTACCAGATACGCAGTATTTT. Translated: CATSEGGTRLPDTQYF. This sequence joins TRBV15 and TRBJ2-3; 8 bases align to TRBD2. V lost 5 bases to trimming and J lost 4 bases; unmatched junction nucleotides: 11. CDR3 size: 16 residues. The germline CDR1 and CDR2 sequences are LNHNV and YYDKDF (reference sequence).